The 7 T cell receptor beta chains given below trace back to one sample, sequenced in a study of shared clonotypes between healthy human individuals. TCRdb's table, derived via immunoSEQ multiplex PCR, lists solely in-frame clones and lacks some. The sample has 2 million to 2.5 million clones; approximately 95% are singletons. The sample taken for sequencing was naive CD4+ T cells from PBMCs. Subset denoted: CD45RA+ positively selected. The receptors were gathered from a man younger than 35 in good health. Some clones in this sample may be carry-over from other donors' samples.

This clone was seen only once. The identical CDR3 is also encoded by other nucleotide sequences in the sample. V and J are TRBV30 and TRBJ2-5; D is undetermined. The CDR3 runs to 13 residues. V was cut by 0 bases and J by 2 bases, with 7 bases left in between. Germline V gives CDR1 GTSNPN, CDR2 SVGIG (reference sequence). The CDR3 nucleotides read TGTGCCTGGAGTGTACAGCTGCAAGAGACCCAGTACTTC. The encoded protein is CAWSVQLQETQYF. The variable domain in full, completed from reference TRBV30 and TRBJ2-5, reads SQTIHQWPATLVQPVGSPLSLECTVEGTSNPNLYWYRQAAGRGLQLLFYSVGIGQISSEVPQNLSASRPQDRQFILSSKKLLLSDSGFYLCAWSVQLQETQYFGPGTRLLVL.

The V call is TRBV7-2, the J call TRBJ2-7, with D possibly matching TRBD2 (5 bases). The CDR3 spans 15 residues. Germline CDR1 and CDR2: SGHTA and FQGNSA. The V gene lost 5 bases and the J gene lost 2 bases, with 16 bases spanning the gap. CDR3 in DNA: TGTGCCAGCAGCGCCTCCGGGAAGATCCCCTACGAGCAGTACTTC. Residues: CASSASGKIPYEQYF.

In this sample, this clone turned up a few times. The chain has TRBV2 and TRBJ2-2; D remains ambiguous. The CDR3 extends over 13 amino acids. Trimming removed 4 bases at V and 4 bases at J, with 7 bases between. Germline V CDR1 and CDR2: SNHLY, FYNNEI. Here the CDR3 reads CASSVSPTGELFF. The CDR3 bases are TGTGCCAGCAGTGTTTCCCCCACCGGGGAGCTGTTTTTT. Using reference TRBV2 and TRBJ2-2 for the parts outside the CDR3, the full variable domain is EPEVTQTPSHQVTQMGQEVILRCVPISNHLYFYWYRQILGQKVEFLVSFYNNEISEKSEIFDDQFSVERPDGSNFTLKIRSTKLEDSAMYFCASSVSPTGELFFGEGSRLTVL.

CDR3 sequence reads: CASSRTGQGDGYTF. The CDR3 DNA reads TGTGCCAGCAGCCGAACAGGACAGGGGGATGGCTACACCTTC. V gene TRBV7-2 combines with J gene TRBJ1-2; 10 positions match TRBD1. CDR1 is SGHTA, CDR2 FQGNSA, per germline. The CDR3 is 14 residues long. Germline trimming cut 5 bases from V and 6 bases from J; bases unmatched to any gene: 6.

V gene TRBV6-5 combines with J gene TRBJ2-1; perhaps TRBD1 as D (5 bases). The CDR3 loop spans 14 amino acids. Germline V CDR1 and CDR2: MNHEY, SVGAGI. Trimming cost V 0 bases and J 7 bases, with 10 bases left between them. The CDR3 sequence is CASSYSRQSNEQFF. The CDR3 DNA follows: TGTGCCAGCAGTTACTCTCGACAGTCTAATGAGCAGTTCTTC.

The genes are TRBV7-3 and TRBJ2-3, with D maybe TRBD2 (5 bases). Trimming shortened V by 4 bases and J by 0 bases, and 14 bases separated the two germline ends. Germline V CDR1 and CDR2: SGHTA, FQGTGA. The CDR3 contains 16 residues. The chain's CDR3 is CASSSGGFPSTDTQYF. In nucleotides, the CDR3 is TGTGCCAGCAGCTCAGGAGGCTTTCCTAGCACAGATACGCAGTATTTT.

The CDR3 region has the DNA TGCGCCAGCAGCTTGGTAGGATCCGGGGGTCAGCCCCAGCATTTT. This translates into CASSLVGSGGQPQHF. The chain is built from TRBV5-1 and TRBJ1-5; perhaps TRBD1 as D (5 bases). Germline values: CDR1 SGHRS, CDR2 YFSETQ. The CDR3 is 15 amino acids. Trimming took 0 bases from V and 6 from J, leaving 13 bases between them.